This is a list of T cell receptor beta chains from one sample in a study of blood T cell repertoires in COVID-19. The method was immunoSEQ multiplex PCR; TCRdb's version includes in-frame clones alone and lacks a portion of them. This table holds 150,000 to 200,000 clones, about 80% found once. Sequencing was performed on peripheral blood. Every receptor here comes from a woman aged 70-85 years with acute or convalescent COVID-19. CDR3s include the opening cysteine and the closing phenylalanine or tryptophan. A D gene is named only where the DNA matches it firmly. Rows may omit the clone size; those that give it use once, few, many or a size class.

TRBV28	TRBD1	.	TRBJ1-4	TGTGCCAGCAGTGCGACAGGGGCTAATGAAAAACTGTTTTTT	CASSATGANEKLFF
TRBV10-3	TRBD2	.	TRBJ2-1	TGTGCCATCAGTGATAGCGGGGGGGCCACTGAGCAGTTCTTC	CAISDSGGATEQFF
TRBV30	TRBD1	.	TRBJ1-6	TGTGCCTGGAGTGCCCGGACAGGGGATTCACCCCTCCACTTT	CAWSARTGDSPLHF
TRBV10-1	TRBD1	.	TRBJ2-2	TGCGCCAGCAGTTATCAGGGGGCTGACGGGGAGCTGTTTTTT	CASSYQGADGELFF
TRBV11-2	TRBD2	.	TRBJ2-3	TGTGCCAGCAGCTTACTACTAGCGGCCACAAATACGCAGTATTTT	CASSLLLAATNTQYF
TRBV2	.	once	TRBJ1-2	TGTGCCAGTGTCGCCAACCTTGCGGGCGTTAACTATGGCTACACCTTC	CASVANLAGVNYGYTF
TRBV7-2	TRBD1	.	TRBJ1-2	TGTGCCAGCAGCTTAGGGGGACAGGGCAGCTATGGCTACACCTTC	CASSLGGQGSYGYTF
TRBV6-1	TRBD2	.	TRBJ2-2	TGTGCCAGCAGTGAAGACAGACTAGCAGTCGCGAACACCGGGGAGCTGTTTTTT	CASSEDRLAVANTGELFF
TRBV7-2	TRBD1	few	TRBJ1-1	TGTGCCAGCAGCTTTTCCCAGGGGGACGAAGCTTTCTTT	CASSFSQGDEAFF
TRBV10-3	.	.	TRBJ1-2	TGTGCCATCAGTGAGTCGAAGGTTGACAGGCGGGACTATGGCTACACCTTC	CAISESKVDRRDYGYTF
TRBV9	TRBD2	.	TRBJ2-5	TGTGCCAGCAGCCCCTCCACCGGGACTAGCGGACAGACCCAGTACTTC	CASSPSTGTSGQTQYF
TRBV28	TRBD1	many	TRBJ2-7	TGTGCCAGCAGCGTTCCCGAATATGGGACAGGGGGCTACGAGCAGTACTTC	CASSVPEYGTGGYEQYF
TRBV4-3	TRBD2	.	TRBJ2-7	TGCGCCAGCAGCCAAGACCCTATAGCGGGGGCCCGCTCCTACGAGCAGTACTTC	CASSQDPIAGARSYEQYF
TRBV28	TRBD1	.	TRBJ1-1	TGTGCCAGCAGTTCCCCGGGGGACAGGGGAACTGAAGCTTTCTTT	CASSSPGDRGTEAFF
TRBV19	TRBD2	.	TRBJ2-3	TGTGCCAGTACCCGGGGGCTAGCGGGGGGGCCAGTTCCAGATACGCAGTATTTT	CASTRGLAGGPVPDTQYF
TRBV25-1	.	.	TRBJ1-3	TGTGCCAGCAGTCTGACAGACGGAAACACCATATATTTT	CASSLTDGNTIYF
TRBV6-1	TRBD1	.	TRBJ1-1	TGTGCCAGCAGTGAAGCAGACAGGGCTTCGGCTTTCTTT	CASSEADRASAFF
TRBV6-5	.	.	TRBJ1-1	TGTGCCAGCAGTTACTCGAACCAGGCCCTTGAAGCTTTCTTT	CASSYSNQALEAFF
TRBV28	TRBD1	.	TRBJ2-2	TGTGCCAGCAATTCCGGCAGGGACAGACAGAACACCGGGGAGCTGTTTTTT	CASNSGRDRQNTGELFF
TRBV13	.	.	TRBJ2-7	TGTGCCAGCAATCAGGGGCTTGGCGAGCAGTACTTC	CASNQGLGEQYF
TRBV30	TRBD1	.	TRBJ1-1	TGTGCCTGGAAAGACAGGGCGAACACTGAAGCTTTCTTT	CAWKDRANTEAFF
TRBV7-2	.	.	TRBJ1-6	TGTGCCAGCAGCTTAGACGCAGGAAATTCACCCCTCCACTTT	CASSLDAGNSPLHF
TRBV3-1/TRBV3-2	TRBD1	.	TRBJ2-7	TGTGCCAGCAGCGAGACAGGGGGTTGGGAGTTAGGCTACGAGCAGTACTTC	CASSETGGWELGYEQYF
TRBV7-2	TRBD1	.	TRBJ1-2	TGTGCCAGCACCACGGGACAGAGGGCCTATGGCTATACCTTC	CASTTGQRAYGYTF
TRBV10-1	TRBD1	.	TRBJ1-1	TGCGCCAGCAGGGCAAACCGGGACAGGGGGCGAGCTTTCTTT	CASRANRDRGRAFF
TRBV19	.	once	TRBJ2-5	TGTGCCACCTCCCAACAGCCCCAAGAGACCCAGTACTTC	CATSQQPQETQYF
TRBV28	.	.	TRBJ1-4	TGTGCCAGCAACGAGGGGGGGGGAAAACTGTTTTTT	CASNEGGGKLFF
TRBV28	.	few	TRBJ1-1	TGTGCCAGCAGTGCCTACAGGGAGAACACTGAAGCTTTCTTT	CASSAYRENTEAFF
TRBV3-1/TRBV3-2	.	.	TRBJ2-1	TGTGCCAGCAGTCGGGACTCCACACCCAATGAGCAGTTCTTC	CASSRDSTPNEQFF
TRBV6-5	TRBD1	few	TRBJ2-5	TGTGCCAGCAGATCAATTAGACAGGGCGAGACCCAGTACTTC	CASRSIRQGETQYF
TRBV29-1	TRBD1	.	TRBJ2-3	TGCAGCGTGGCCCGCCCGGGACAGGGGGCAGATACGCAGTATTTT	CSVARPGQGADTQYF
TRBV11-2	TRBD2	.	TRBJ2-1	TGTGCCAGCAGCTTAATTACAACTAGCGGGAGAAGAAATGAGCAGTTCTTC	CASSLITTSGRRNEQFF